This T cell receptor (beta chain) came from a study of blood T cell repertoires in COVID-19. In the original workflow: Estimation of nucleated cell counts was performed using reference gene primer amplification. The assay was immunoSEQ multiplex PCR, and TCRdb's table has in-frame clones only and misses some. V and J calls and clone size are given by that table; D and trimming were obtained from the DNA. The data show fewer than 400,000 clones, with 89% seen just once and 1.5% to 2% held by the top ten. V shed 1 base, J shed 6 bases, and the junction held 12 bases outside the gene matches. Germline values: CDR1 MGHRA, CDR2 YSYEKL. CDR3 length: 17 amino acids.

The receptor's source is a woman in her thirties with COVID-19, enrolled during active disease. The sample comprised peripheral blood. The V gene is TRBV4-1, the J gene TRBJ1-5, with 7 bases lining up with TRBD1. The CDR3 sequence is CASSQALPATGSQPQHF. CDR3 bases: TGCGCCAGCAGCCAAGCTCTCCCCGCGACAGGGAGTCAGCCCCAGCATTTT.